This T cell receptor (beta chain) appears in the sequencing data of a study of cytomegalovirus exposure and HLA in healthy donors. With 60 Vbeta and 13 Jbeta primers, the PCR was carried out. Generated by immunoSEQ multiplex PCR, the TCRdb table keeps only in-frame clones and is missing some. The profile covers approximately 140,000 clones, with roughly four fifths appearing a single time and around 2.6% taken by the ten largest. CDR3 length: 13 residues. With V trimmed by 6 bases and J by 6 bases, 8 bases remained unmatched. CDR1 and CDR2 (germline): SGHNT, YENEEA. V gene TRBV11-3 combines with J gene TRBJ2-7, with TRBD2 matching over 7 bases. The clonotype originates from a male donor in good health and CMV-seronegative. What was sequenced was PBMCs. CDR3 protein: CASSRRERGEQYF. The CDR3 DNA follows: TGTGCCAGCAGTCGGCGGGAGCGGGGCGAGCAGTACTTC.